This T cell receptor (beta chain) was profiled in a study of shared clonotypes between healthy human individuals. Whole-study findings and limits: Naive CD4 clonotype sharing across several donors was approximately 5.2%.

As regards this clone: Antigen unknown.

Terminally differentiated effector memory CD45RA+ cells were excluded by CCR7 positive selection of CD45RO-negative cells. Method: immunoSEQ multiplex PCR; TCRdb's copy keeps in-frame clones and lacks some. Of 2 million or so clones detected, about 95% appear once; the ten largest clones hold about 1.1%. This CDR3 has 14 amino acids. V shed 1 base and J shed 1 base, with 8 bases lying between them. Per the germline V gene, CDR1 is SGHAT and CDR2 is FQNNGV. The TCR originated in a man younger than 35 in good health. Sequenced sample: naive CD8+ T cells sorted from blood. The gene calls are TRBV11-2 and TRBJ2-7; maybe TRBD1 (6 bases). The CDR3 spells CASSLGGLSYEQYF. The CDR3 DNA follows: TGTGCCAGCAGCTTAGGGGGGCTTTCCTACGAGCAGTACTTC.